This T cell receptor (beta chain) appears in the sequencing data of a study of T cell repertoires in cytomegalovirus infection. The wider study: CMV infection together with matching HLA type was indicated by public TCR beta signatures. Study conclusions and caveats: HLA-C-restricted CMV clonotypes gave the most frequent clonotype in two of eight donors.

TCRdb analysed the reads with MiXCR anew, one entry per CDR3 protein. The profile shows roughly 920,000 distinct CDR3 sequences, around 30% of them singletons. The CDR3 spans 11 residues. Per the germline V gene, CDR1 is SGHDN and CDR2 is FVKESK. Worth noting for this clonotype: Antigen unknown. The germline gene is not matched at one end of the junction; a read error may be the cause.

The sequences come from cultured CD8+ T cells from PBMCs, collected from culture after CMV antigen stimulation. V and J are TRBV14 and TRBJ2-1, with D maybe TRBD1 (6 bases). The receptor's source is a human donor in good health (CMV status not recorded). Some clones in this sample may be carry-over from other donors' samples. The CDR3 sequence is CPSSQGGPPFF. The CDR3 DNA sequence: TGTCCCAGCAGCCAAGGGGGACCCCCGTTCTTC.